Listed below are T cell receptor beta chains from one sample, sequenced in a study of identical twins. TCRdb called the 5' RACE reads again in MiXCR, with one record for every CDR3 protein. Of around 1.7 million distinct CDR3 sequences listed, less than 40% were seen once; the top ten hold 0.25% to 0.3%. Sequencing input: cord blood. Every receptor here comes from a newborn girl in good health. The CDR3 runs from the conserved cysteine through the conserved F or W. The D gene is left open where the match is weak. The listing skips clone size in some rows; elsewhere it reads once, few, many or a size class.

V gene	J gene	clone size	D gene	CDR3 protein	CDR3 DNA
TRBV28	TRBJ1-4	few	NA	CASSGPGGATNEKLFF	TGTGCCAGCAGTGGCCCGGGGGGAGCAACTAATGAAAAACTGTTTTTT
TRBV5-1	TRBJ2-1	few	TRBD2	CASVTGTSGDNEQFF	TGCGCCAGCGTGACCGGGACTAGCGGTGACAATGAGCAGTTCTTC
TRBV20-1	TRBJ1-2	few	NA	CSARPYDSYGYTF	TGCAGTGCTAGACCTTACGACAGCTATGGCTACACCTTC
TRBV20-1	TRBJ2-7	once	TRBD2	CGASGLAIDYEQYF	TGCGGTGCTAGCGGACTAGCGATAGATTACGAGCAGTACTTC
TRBV2	TRBJ1-2	many	NA	CASGRDYGYTF	TGTGCCAGCGGCAGGGACTATGGCTACACCTTC
TRBV5-1	TRBJ2-3	NA	NA	CASSSLVGDRDTQYF	TGCGCCAGCAGCTCGCTAGTGGGGGATCGAGATACGCAGTATTTT
TRBV7-2	TRBJ2-7	few	TRBD2	CASSLGGTSGLYEQYF	TGTGCCAGCAGCTTAGGTGGAACTAGCGGACTTTACGAGCAGTACTTC
TRBV7-2	TRBJ2-3	few	TRBD2	CASRLTLAGTDTQYF	TGTGCCAGCAGGTTAACCTTAGCGGGAACAGATACGCAGTATTTT
TRBV4-1	TRBJ2-5	NA	TRBD2	CASSQRGTSVQETQYF	TGCGCCAGCAGCCAAAGGGGGACTAGCGTCCAAGAGACCCAGTACTTC
TRBV20-1	TRBJ2-1	NA	TRBD2	CSARLLAGASYEQFF	TGCAGTGCTAGACTCCTAGCGGGGGCGTCCTACGAGCAGTTCTTC
TRBV6-1	TRBJ2-4	NA	NA	CASSEVGALPNIQYF	TGTGCCAGCAGTGAAGTGGGGGCCCTACCAAACATTCAGTACTTC
TRBV20-1	TRBJ2-6	few	NA	CSARAFRLLSSGTNVLTF	TGCAGTGCTAGGGCATTCCGACTACTTAGCTCTGGGACCAACGTCCTGACTTTC
TRBV5-1	TRBJ2-1	NA	TRBD2	CASSLASGSAYNEQFF	TGCGCCAGCAGCTTGGCCAGCGGGAGCGCCTACAATGAGCAGTTCTTC
TRBV25-1	TRBJ1-2	NA	NA	CASSDIRDGYTF	TGTGCCAGCAGTGATATAAGGGATGGCTACACCTTC
TRBV6-1	TRBJ1-2	NA	NA	CASSEGRQVYGYTF	TGTGCCAGCAGTGAAGGGCGACAGGTCTATGGCTACACCTTC
TRBV28	TRBJ2-7	NA	NA	CASSLRGLTRYEQYF	TGTGCCAGCAGTTTACGGGGACTCACCCGATACGAGCAGTACTTC
TRBV25-1	TRBJ2-5	many	NA	CASSESGAGYQETQYF	TGTGCCAGCAGTGAATCGGGGGCCGGGTACCAAGAGACCCAGTACTTC
TRBV3-1	TRBJ2-3	NA	TRBD2	CASSRTSGRAASTDTQYF	TGTGCCAGCAGCCGAACTAGCGGGAGGGCCGCGAGCACAGATACGCAGTATTTT
TRBV6-2/TRBV6-3	TRBJ2-3	few	TRBD2	CASSLAGVSGDTQYF	TGTGCCAGCAGTCTAGCGGGAGTTTCGGGAGATACGCAGTATTTT
TRBV5-6	TRBJ2-1	few	TRBD1	CASSRGQGVVNEQFF	TGTGCCAGCAGCCGGGGACAGGGGGTGGTCAATGAGCAGTTCTTC
TRBV28	TRBJ2-1	many	TRBD2	CASTTSGPYNEQFF	TGTGCCAGTACGACTAGCGGGCCCTACAATGAGCAGTTCTTC
TRBV9	TRBJ2-1	few	NA	CASSGHSYNEQFF	TGTGCCAGCAGCGGACACTCCTACAATGAGCAGTTCTTC
TRBV9	TRBJ2-3	many	TRBD2	CASSVATSGVKDTQYF	TGTGCCAGCAGCGTGGCGACTAGCGGGGTGAAAGATACGCAGTATTTT
TRBV10-3	TRBJ2-1	NA	TRBD2	CAISDLAGGRDEQFF	TGTGCCATCAGCGACTTAGCGGGAGGGAGGGATGAGCAGTTCTTC
TRBV5-1	TRBJ2-5	NA	NA	CASSLVLGRGETQYF	TGCGCCAGCAGCTTGGTGTTGGGAAGAGGAGAGACCCAGTACTTC
TRBV12-3/TRBV12-4	TRBJ1-2	few	NA	CASSFGTREGYTF	TGTGCCAGCAGTTTTGGGACGAGGGAGGGCTACACCTTC
TRBV29-1	TRBJ1-1	few	NA	CSVVQGGGTEAFF	TGCAGCGTGGTACAGGGTGGGGGGACTGAAGCTTTCTTT
TRBV27	TRBJ1-4	NA	TRBD1	CASSLRGQKKLFF	TGTGCCAGCAGTTTGAGGGGGCAGAAAAAACTGTTTTTT
TRBV12-3/TRBV12-4	TRBJ1-2	few	TRBD1	CASSYDRGTYGYTF	TGTGCCAGCAGCTATGACAGGGGCACCTATGGCTACACCTTC
TRBV3-1	TRBJ1-5	NA	NA	CASSQPDTISDQPQHF	TGTGCCAGCAGCCAACCGGACACGATCAGCGATCAGCCCCAGCATTTT
TRBV6-2/TRBV6-3	TRBJ2-1	few	TRBD2	CASRELAGGIYNEQFF	TGTGCCAGCAGAGAATTAGCGGGAGGCATTTATAATGAGCAGTTCTTC
TRBV5-1	TRBJ2-2	few	TRBD2	CASSPLITGGPRAGELFF	TGCGCCAGCAGCCCCCTGATTACGGGAGGGCCAAGGGCCGGGGAGCTGTTTTTT
TRBV2	TRBJ2-7	NA	TRBD2	CASSEVAGVYEQYF	TGTGCCAGCAGTGAGGTAGCGGGAGTCTACGAGCAGTACTTC
TRBV18	TRBJ2-4	NA	NA	CASSPLVQGGRNIQYF	TGTGCCAGCTCACCACTGGTTCAGGGCGGTAGAAACATTCAGTACTTC
TRBV7-9	TRBJ1-2	NA	NA	CASSLADGRPNYGYTF	TGTGCCAGCAGCTTAGCGGACGGCCGGCCTAACTATGGCTACACCTTC
TRBV27	TRBJ1-1	NA	TRBD1	CASSRGGSLGPEAFF	TGTGCCAGCTCCAGGGGGGGCTCCCTGGGCCCTGAAGCTTTCTTT
TRBV2	TRBJ2-1	few	NA	CASSEASRVDEQFF	TGTGCCAGCAGTGAAGCTAGCAGGGTCGATGAGCAGTTCTTC
TRBV13	TRBJ1-1	NA	TRBD1	CASSLRGQGAFF	TGTGCCAGCAGCTTACGAGGACAGGGGGCTTTCTTT
TRBV10-3	TRBJ2-7	many	NA	CAPSDRSTYEQYF	TGTGCCCCAAGCGACAGATCGACCTACGAGCAGTACTTC
TRBV24-1	TRBJ2-5	few	NA	CATSDTEAGEETQYF	TGTGCCACCAGTGATACAGAGGCGGGCGAAGAGACCCAGTACTTC
TRBV5-1	TRBJ2-5	many	TRBD2	CASSSQLAGGKTQYF	TGCGCCAGCAGCTCGCAACTAGCGGGGGGAAAGACCCAGTACTTC
TRBV20-1	TRBJ1-6	few	TRBD1	CSAQADRGSYNSPLHF	TGCAGTGCTCAAGCGGACAGGGGGTCCTATAATTCACCCCTCCACTTT
TRBV3-1	TRBJ2-4	NA	TRBD1	CASSAGTGTYNEQYF	TGTGCCAGCAGCGCCGGGACAGGGACCTACAATGAGCAGTACTTC
TRBV15	TRBJ1-1	few	NA	CATSGRRETEAFF	TGTGCCACCAGCGGCCGGAGGGAGACTGAAGCTTTCTTT
TRBV9	TRBJ1-5	few	NA	CASSAEGNQPQHF	TGTGCCAGCAGCGCCGAGGGCAATCAGCCCCAGCATTTT
TRBV9	TRBJ1-6	NA	TRBD1	CASSSKGAAYSPLHF	TGTGCCAGCAGCTCGAAGGGGGCAGCCTATTCACCCCTCCACTTT
TRBV3-1	TRBJ1-2	once	NA	CASSQDSELANYGYTF	TGTGCCAGCAGCCAAGATTCGGAGTTAGCTAACTATGGCTACACCTTC
TRBV5-1	TRBJ2-5	few	NA	CASSLSRFPGPNKETQYF	TGCGCCAGCAGCTTGTCCCGCTTTCCGGGCCCCAATAAAGAGACCCAGTACTTC